Below, 28 T cell receptor beta chains from the same sample are listed, as sequenced in a study of blood T cell repertoires in COVID-19. TCRdb's table, derived via immunoSEQ multiplex PCR, lists solely in-frame clones and lacks some. The sample gives hundreds of thousands of clones, about 91% of which show up once; over 1.1% is in the top ten. Sequencing was done on a sample of peripheral blood. Receptors were obtained from a man older than 75 with acute or convalescent COVID-19.

This chain links TRBV3-1 (or the pseudogene TRBV3-2) with TRBJ2-2; unclear D gene. Trimming stripped 3 bases from V and 5 bases from J, with 7 bases between. The CDR3 contains 13 residues. Germline loops: CDR1 LGHDT, CDR2 YNNKEL (reference sequence). The chain's CDR3 is CASSHSVTGELFF. CDR3 DNA sequence: TGTGCCAGCAGCCATTCAGTGACCGGGGAGCTGTTTTTT.

This clone was recorded only once. The CDR3 loop reads CASSQDTSGSTDTQYF. Here the CDR3 DNA reads TGCGCCAGCAGCCAAGATACCAGCGGAAGCACAGATACGCAGTATTTT. The V and J genes are TRBV4-3 and TRBJ2-3; TRBD2 might be the D (5 bases). Trimming took off 0 bases at V and 0 bases at J, with 10 bases between the two ends. CDR3 length: 16 amino acids. Germline CDR1 reads LGHNA; CDR2 reads YSLEER.

This clone appeared a single time. CDR3 nucleotide sequence: TGCGCCAGCAGACTAGCGGGCAACTACAATGAGCAGTTCTTC. Amino acids: CASRLAGNYNEQFF. The chain couples TRBV10-2 to TRBJ2-1; 9 bases are shared with TRBD2. This CDR3 spans 14 amino acids. Germline V gene lookup returns CDR1 WSHSY and CDR2 SAAADI. V shed 6 bases and J 3 bases; nucleotides not matched to a gene: 3.

The chain recombines TRBV3-1 (or the pseudogene TRBV3-2) with TRBJ1-2; TRBD1 matches at 7 bases. CDR1 is LGHDT, CDR2 YNNKEL, per germline (reference sequence). The CDR3 extends over 14 amino acids. V was pared by 5 bases and J by 1 base, with 4 bases of the junction left unmatched. CDR3 amino acids: CASSERGHNYGYTF. Here the CDR3 DNA reads TGTGCCAGCAGCGAAAGGGGGCATAACTATGGCTACACCTTC.

The gene calls are TRBV18 and TRBJ2-2; 8 bases map to TRBD1. This CDR3 has 16 residues. The ends lost 1 base at V and 4 bases at J; junction bases unmatched: 5. Per germline, CDR1 KGHSH and CDR2 LQKENI. CDR3 sequence: CASSPRQGSSTGELFF. DNA for the CDR3: TGTGCCAGCTCACCACGACAGGGGTCGTCCACCGGGGAGCTGTTTTTT.

This chain links TRBV12-3 or TRBV12-4 with TRBJ2-7, with D possibly matching TRBD2 (6 bases). This CDR3 contains 13 residues. The germline V and J ends were trimmed by 2 bases and 5 bases, with 10 bases remaining between them. CDR3 in DNA: TGTGCCAGCAGTTTAATCGGGGGAAACGAGCAGTACTTC. This encodes CASSLIGGNEQYF.

The CDR3 is CASRRLAERSAEQFF. Written as DNA, the CDR3 is TGTGCCAGCAGGCGACTAGCGGAGAGGTCCGCTGAGCAGTTCTTC. The chain links TRBV7-2 to TRBJ2-1; 9 nucleotides agree with TRBD2. This CDR3 has 15 amino acids. With 6 bases clipped from V and 9 bases from J, the junction kept 12 bases outside the gene matches. Germline V lookup: CDR1 SGHTA, CDR2 FQGNSA.

This chain uses TRBV4-3 with TRBJ2-1; TRBD1 matches at 7 bases. The CDR3 is 12 residues long. CDR1 and CDR2 from the germline V gene are LGHNA and YSLEER. The V and J ends lost 5 bases and 12 bases, in that order; junction bases with no gene match: 7. Here the CDR3 DNA reads TGCGCCAGCAGCAGGGAAGGGGACAGGCAGTTCTTC. Amino acid sequence: CASSREGDRQFF.

V is TRBV4-3 and J is TRBJ1-1; TRBD1 is a possible D gene (6 bases). V was trimmed by 0 bases and J by 4 bases, leaving 21 bases between them. The germline V gene has CDR1 LGHNA and CDR2 YSLEER. The CDR3 consists of 18 residues. The CDR3 DNA follows: TGCGCCAGCAGCCAAGATCCCCACCCGGGGGGGGGCCGCACTGAAGCTTTCTTT. Protein product: CASSQDPHPGGGRTEAFF.

This sequence joins TRBV6-4 and TRBJ2-7, with 12 positions matching TRBD2. CDR3 length: 16 amino acids. Germline V gives CDR1 MRHNA, CDR2 SNTAGT. J gave up 2 bases and V 6 bases, and 8 bases lay outside the gene matches. In DNA form, the CDR3 reads TGTGCCAGCAGCTATCAGACTAGCGGGAGAACCTACGAGCAGTACTTC. It yields the protein CASSYQTSGRTYEQYF.

This clone occurred once. This chain links TRBV27 with TRBJ2-1, with a weak D call TRBD2 (6 bases). V lost 6 bases, J lost 3 bases, and 12 bases lay in between. CDR3 length: 14 residues. CDR1 is MNHEY and CDR2 is SMNVEV in the germline V gene (reference sequence). In nucleotides, the CDR3 is TGTGCCAGCAGCTATCCGGGACTCTACAATGAGCAGTTCTTC. The encoded protein is CASSYPGLYNEQFF.

This sequence joins TRBV7-3 and TRBJ2-1; 11 positions match TRBD2. The germline V gene encodes CDR1 SGHTA and CDR2 FQGTGA. Germline trimming cut 1 base from V and 5 bases from J; bases unmatched to any gene: 7. The CDR3 runs to 17 residues. This chain's CDR3 is CASSLKGALAGDNEQFF. CDR3 coding DNA: TGTGCCAGCAGCTTAAAGGGCGCACTAGCGGGAGACAATGAGCAGTTCTTC.

The gene calls are TRBV18 and TRBJ2-7, with 10 nucleotides matching TRBD2. Germline CDR1 and CDR2: KGHSH and LQKENI. V trimming: 3 bases; J trimming: 3 bases; junction bases outside the gene matches: 2. This CDR3 is 14 amino acids long. CDR3 sequence reads: CASSPRTSGYEQYF. CDR3 coding DNA: TGTGCCAGCTCACCCCGGACTAGCGGCTACGAGCAGTACTTC.

This chain connects TRBV6-5 to TRBJ2-7; 7 nucleotides align to TRBD1. The J segment lost 3 bases and the V segment lost 6 bases, leaving 8 bases of the junction unmatched. Germline V gene lookup returns CDR1 MNHEY and CDR2 SVGAGI. CDR3 length: 14 residues. CDR3 nucleotides: TGTGCCAGCAGCTCCGGGACAGCGAACTACGAGCAGTACTTC. Translated, it gives CASSSGTANYEQYF.

The rearrangement links TRBV6-5 to TRBJ1-2; D is undetermined. Germline CDR1 MNHEY, CDR2 SVGAGI. Trimming took 4 bases from V and 5 from J, leaving 8 bases between them. This CDR3 has 12 amino acids. CDR3 amino acids: CASSSPTYGYTF. Here the CDR3 DNA reads TGTGCCAGCAGTTCCCCGACATATGGCTACACCTTC.

The rearrangement joins TRBV7-2 to TRBJ1-3; 10 bases match TRBD1. The V and J ends lost 5 bases and 4 bases, in that order; junction bases with no gene match: 8. The CDR3 is 16 amino acids. Germline CDR1 reads SGHTA; CDR2 reads FQGNSA. The CDR3 DNA is TGTGCCAGCAGCGCTTTGACAGGGGGCCGAGGAAACACCATATATTTT. Protein product: CASSALTGGRGNTIYF.

The chain combines TRBV2 with TRBJ1-6, with D possibly matching TRBD1 (6 bases). Germline CDR1 and CDR2: SNHLY and FYNNEI. V lost 7 bases and J lost 7, with 11 bases in between. This CDR3 region has 13 residues. Here the CDR3 reads CASKETGNSPLHF. The CDR3 DNA sequence: TGTGCCAGCAAAGAGACAGGAAATTCACCCCTCCACTTT.

V gene TRBV12-3 or TRBV12-4 combines with J gene TRBJ1-5, with unresolved D. This CDR3 has 12 amino acids. Trimming took 3 bases from V and 11 from J, leaving 11 bases between them. The CDR3 protein is CASSFESLAQHF. CDR3 coding DNA: TGTGCCAGCAGTTTTGAGAGTCTGGCCCAGCATTTT.

This rearrangement joins TRBV5-6 to TRBJ1-1, with a possible D match to TRBD1 (6 bases). V lost 3 bases and J lost 6, with 15 bases in between. The CDR3 has 14 amino acids. The V gene's germline CDR1 is SGHDT and CDR2 YYEEEE. The DNA for the CDR3 is TGTGCCAGCAGCTGGACAGCCCCAAACGCTGAAGCTTTCTTT. It codes for CASSWTAPNAEAFF.

CDR3 in DNA: TGTGCCAGCAGCCAAGGCGGACTAGCGGGAGTCAATGAGCAGTTCTTC. Translation gives CASSQGGLAGVNEQFF. The rearrangement uses TRBV4-2 and TRBJ2-1; TRBD2 matches 13 bases. CDR3 size: 16 residues. Germline-derived CDR1 and CDR2 are LGHNA and YNFKEQ. V trimming: 1 base; J trimming: 6 bases; junction bases outside the gene matches: 3.

The chain joins TRBV19 to TRBJ2-1; TRBD2 matches at 7 bases. With 5 bases clipped from V and 3 bases from J, the junction kept 10 bases outside the gene matches. This CDR3 has 16 residues. Germline CDR1 is LNHDA and CDR2 is SQIVND (reference sequence). CDR3 region: CASSRSPGEGYNEQFF. The CDR3, as DNA: TGTGCCAGTAGTCGCTCTCCGGGGGAGGGCTACAATGAGCAGTTCTTC.

For the CDR3, the DNA is TGTGCCAGCAGCCGGGACAGGGAGGGGAACACCATATATTTT. Its protein product is CASSRDREGNTIYF. The V call is TRBV6-5, the J call TRBJ1-3; TRBD1 agrees at 9 bases. The germline V gene has CDR1 MNHEY and CDR2 SVGAGI. J lost 7 bases, V lost 6 bases, and 7 bases had no gene match. The CDR3 runs 14 residues.

The chain couples TRBV15 to TRBJ2-7, with D tentatively TRBD1 (6 bases). Trimming pared 0 bases from V and 2 bases from J, leaving 8 bases between. The CDR3 totals 14 residues. Looked up from germline, CDR1 is LNHNV and CDR2 is YYDKDF (reference sequence). The CDR3 bases are TGTGCCACCAGCAGAGATCGGACAGCCTACGAGCAGTACTTC. Protein: CATSRDRTAYEQYF. Looking up the rest from reference TRBV15 and TRBJ2-7 gives the full variable domain: DAMVIQNPRYQVTQFGKPVTLSCSQTLNHNVMYWYQQKSSQAPKLLFHYYDKDFNNEADTPDNFQSRRPNTSFCFLDIRSPGLGDTAMYLCATSRDRTAYEQYFGPGTRLTVT.

V usage is TRBV19 and J usage is TRBJ2-3; 8 bases are a match to TRBD2. Germline V gene data show CDR1 as LNHDA and CDR2 as SQIVND (reference sequence). The ends lost 5 bases at V and 1 base at J; junction bases unmatched: 11. The CDR3 has 17 amino acids. Here the CDR3 DNA reads TGTGCCAGTAGTCTGGATTTGGCGGGGGGACGCACAGATACGCAGTATTTT. Translation gives CASSLDLAGGRTDTQYF.

The chain uses TRBV18 and TRBJ1-6; D call uncertain. Trimming shortened V by 3 bases and J by 8 bases, and 5 bases separated the two germline ends. The V gene's germline CDR1 is KGHSH and CDR2 LQKENI. The CDR3 is made up of 12 amino acids. The CDR3: CASSPGYSPLHF. The CDR3 DNA follows: TGTGCCAGCTCACCCGGGTATTCACCCCTCCACTTT.

The CDR3 DNA reads TGTGCCAGCTCAGCGGGGACAGGGGGCGGCAATCAGCCCCAGCATTTT. Protein: CASSAGTGGGNQPQHF. The chain recombines TRBV18 with TRBJ1-5, with TRBD1 matching over 12 bases. There are 16 residues in the CDR3. The V gene's germline CDR1 is KGHSH and CDR2 LQKENI. V was pared by 5 bases and J by 2 bases, with 4 bases of the junction left unmatched.

The V call is TRBV28, the J call TRBJ1-6; D is possibly TRBD1 (5 bases). The germline CDR1 and CDR2 sequences are MDHEN and SYDVKM. V lost 7 bases to trimming and J lost 10 bases, with 20 bases between them. The CDR3 has 15 residues. The CDR3 reads CASTLLGTVDSPLHF. The CDR3 DNA follows: TGTGCCAGCACCCTCCTCGGGACTGTCGACTCACCCCTCCACTTT. The variable domain in full, with the rest retrieved from reference TRBV28 and TRBJ1-6, is DVKVTQSSRYLVKRTGEKVFLECVQDMDHENMFWYRQDPGLGLRLIYFSYDVKMKEKGDIPEGYSVSREKKERFSLILESASTNQTSMYLCASTLLGTVDSPLHFGNGTRLTVT.

This chain connects TRBV7-6 to TRBJ2-7, with TRBD1 matching over 9 bases. The J segment lost 6 bases and the V segment lost 5 bases, leaving 11 bases of the junction unmatched. Germline values: CDR1 SGHVS, CDR2 FNYEAQ. The CDR3 runs to 15 residues. CDR3 loop: CASSRTTGGIGEQYF. DNA of the CDR3: TGTGCCAGCAGCCGCACGACAGGGGGGATTGGCGAGCAGTACTTC. Full variable domain (rest looked up from reference TRBV7-6 and TRBJ2-7): GAGVSQSPRYKVTKRGQDVALRCDPISGHVSLYWYRQALGQGPEFLTYFNYEAQQDKSGLPNDRFSAERPEGSISTLTIQRTEQRDSAMYRCASSRTTGGIGEQYFGPGTRLTVT.